Presented here are 26 T cell receptor beta chains from one specimen sequenced in a study of blood T cell repertoires in COVID-19. Sequencing used immunoSEQ multiplex PCR; TCRdb keeps in-frame clones, though not all of them. The data contain approximately 260,000 clones, roughly 87% of them singletons. Sequencing input: PBMCs or T cells enriched from blood (not recorded which). The receptors stem from a young woman with acute COVID-19.

This sequence joins TRBV28 and TRBJ1-2, with 10 positions matching TRBD1. The CDR3 is 15 residues long. Germline assignment: CDR1 MDHEN and CDR2 SYDVKM. V was pared by 6 bases and J by 6 bases, with 10 bases of the junction left unmatched. The CDR3 DNA follows: TGTGCCAGCAGCCTTGACAGGGGGCGCTTAAATGGCTACACCTTC. Its translation is CASSLDRGRLNGYTF.

The V call is TRBV6-2 or TRBV6-3, the J call TRBJ2-1; 14 bases are a match to TRBD2. V shed 5 bases, J shed 4 bases, and the junction held 1 base outside the gene matches. This CDR3 spans 15 amino acids. Per germline, CDR1 MNHEY and CDR2 SVGEGT. This chain's CDR3 is CASSGLAGGYNEQFF. The CDR3 nucleotides read TGTGCCAGCAGTGGACTAGCGGGAGGTTACAATGAGCAGTTCTTC.

CDR3 sequence reads: CASSVLTSYEQYF. The CDR3 DNA reads as TGTGCCAGCAGTGTACTGACTTCCTACGAGCAGTACTTC. This chain uses TRBV2 with TRBJ2-7; D is uncertain. This CDR3 comprises 13 residues. Trimming pared 4 bases from V and 1 base from J, leaving 8 bases between. Germline loops: CDR1 SNHLY, CDR2 FYNNEI.

V usage is TRBV28 and J usage is TRBJ1-5; possibly TRBD1 for D (5 bases). CDR1 and CDR2 (germline): MDHEN, SYDVKM. This CDR3 is 12 amino acids long. V dropped 6 bases and J dropped 6 bases, with 9 bases sitting between them. The CDR3 DNA reads as TGTGCCAGCAGGCGGGGGGTTCAGCCCCAGCATTTT. Translated, it gives CASRRGVQPQHF. Full variable domain (remainder filled in from reference TRBV28 and TRBJ1-5): DVKVTQSSRYLVKRTGEKVFLECVQDMDHENMFWYRQDPGLGLRLIYFSYDVKMKEKGDIPEGYSVSREKKERFSLILESASTNQTSMYLCASRRGVQPQHFGDGTRLSIL.

A few counts support this clone. V is TRBV7-9 and J is TRBJ2-7; 12 bases agree with TRBD1. In germline, CDR1 is SEHNR, CDR2 FQNEAQ (reference sequence). The CDR3 contains 15 residues. V shed 5 bases and J 2 bases; nucleotides not matched to a gene: 4. The CDR3 here is CASSHRDRGPYEQYF. The CDR3 region has the DNA TGTGCCAGCAGCCACCGGGACAGGGGGCCCTACGAGCAGTACTTC.

The chain is built from TRBV7-2 and TRBJ1-2; possible D gene TRBD1, 6 bases. The CDR3 runs 13 residues. Germline V gene data show CDR1 as SGHTA and CDR2 as FQGNSA. V was trimmed by 5 bases and J by 5 bases, leaving 12 bases between them. This CDR3 is CASSREGGYGYTF. CDR3 DNA sequence: TGTGCCAGCAGCCGGGAGGGGGGTTATGGCTACACCTTC.

This clone was recorded only once. This rearrangement joins TRBV21-1 to TRBJ2-5; the tabulated D call, TRBD1, remains unverified against the DNA. TRBV21-1 is shown as a pseudogene. The CDR3 extends over 17 amino acids. This chain's CDR3 is CASSKEGNIHFKETQYF. CDR3 nucleotide sequence: TGTGCCAGCAGCAAAGAGGGGAACATACACTTTAAAGAGACCCAGTACTTC.

This clone was observed a handful of times. The V call is TRBV14, the J call TRBJ1-2, with 8 bases identical to TRBD1. CDR3 length: 14 residues. The J segment lost 8 bases and the V segment lost 3 bases, leaving 8 bases of the junction unmatched. CDR1 is SGHDN and CDR2 is FVKESK in the germline V gene. CDR3 sequence: CASSHNQGARGYTF. In DNA form, the CDR3 reads TGTGCCAGCAGCCACAACCAGGGGGCTCGGGGCTACACCTTC.

The chain carries TRBV3-1 (or the pseudogene TRBV3-2) and TRBJ1-5, with TRBD1 identical over 7 bases. With 1 base clipped from V and 2 bases from J, the junction kept 5 bases outside the gene matches. The CDR3 contains 16 residues. The germline V gene has CDR1 LGHDT and CDR2 YNNKEL (reference sequence). DNA for the CDR3: TGTGCCAGCAGCCAAGGGATCGGACAGGGCAATCAGCCCCAGCATTTT. As protein: CASSQGIGQGNQPQHF.

J is TRBJ2-2 and V is TRBV24-1; perhaps TRBD1 as D (7 bases). The CDR3 contains 16 residues. V lost 4 bases and J lost 5, with 16 bases in between. CDR1 KGHDR and CDR2 SFDVKD come from the germline V gene. CDR3 in DNA: TGTGCCACCAGTGAACTTGACAGGGAGGTAACCGGGGAGCTGTTTTTT. Residues: CATSELDREVTGELFF.

The chain combines TRBV9 with TRBJ2-2; the D gene is possibly TRBD2 (5 bases). The CDR3 runs to 15 residues. V was cut by 0 bases and J by 2 bases, with 8 bases left in between. Germline loops: CDR1 SGDLS, CDR2 YYNGEE. The CDR3 coding sequence is TGTGCCAGCAGCGTAGCGGGAATAAACACCGGGGAGCTGTTTTTT. Its protein is CASSVAGINTGELFF. Full variable domain (missing parts from reference TRBV9 and TRBJ2-2): DSGVTQTPKHLITATGQRVTLRCSPRSGDLSVYWYQQSLDQGLQFLIQYYNGEERAKGNILERFSAQQFPDLHSELNLSSLELGDSALYFCASSVAGINTGELFFGEGSRLTVL.

The count of this clone is one. J is TRBJ2-1 and V is TRBV28, with 10 bases aligning to TRBD2. CDR3 length: 13 residues. Germline V gives CDR1 MDHEN, CDR2 SYDVKM. Germline trimming cut 8 bases from V and 8 bases from J; bases unmatched to any gene: 6. The CDR3 loop reads CASWTSGLYEQFF. CDR3 sequence (DNA): TGTGCCAGCTGGACTAGCGGCTTATATGAGCAGTTCTTC.

The V call is TRBV28, the J call TRBJ2-2, with unresolved D. With 6 bases removed from V and 3 bases from J, the gap between germline ends came to 14 bases. CDR1 MDHEN and CDR2 SYDVKM come from the germline V gene. The CDR3 runs to 15 residues. The CDR3 sequence: CASRSRSEYTGELFF. Here the CDR3 DNA reads TGTGCCAGCAGGTCTCGGAGTGAATACACCGGGGAGCTGTTTTTT.

The gene calls are TRBV7-2 and TRBJ2-5, with D perhaps matching TRBD2 (5 bases). The CDR3 consists of 14 residues. Germline loops: CDR1 SGHTA, CDR2 FQGNSA. The V end was cut by 4 bases, the J end by 5 bases, with 14 bases between. DNA of the CDR3: TGTGCCAGCAGCTCCGCTCGGGGATCCGAGACCCAGTACTTC. Translation gives CASSSARGSETQYF. Based on the CDR3 plus reference TRBV7-2 and TRBJ2-5, the full variable domain is GAGVSQSPSNKVTEKGKDVELRCDPISGHTALYWYRQSLGQGLEFLIYFQGNSAPDKSGLPSDRFSAERTGGSVSTLTIQRTQQEDSAVYLCASSSARGSETQYFGPGTRLLVL.

The J gene is TRBJ1-1, the V gene TRBV11-2; D gene unclear. Trimming pared 1 base from V and 5 bases from J, leaving 11 bases between. The CDR3 contains 14 residues. In germline, CDR1 is SGHAT, CDR2 FQNNGV. The CDR3, as DNA: TGTGCCAGCAGCTTAGTCCGGGGTATAACTGAAGCTTTCTTT. Its translation is CASSLVRGITEAFF. The whole variable domain, filled in from reference TRBV11-2 and TRBJ1-1, reads EAGVAQSPRYKIIEKRQSVAFWCNPISGHATLYWYQQILGQGPKLLIQFQNNGVVDDSQLPKDRFSAERLKGVDSTLKIQPAKLEDSAVYLCASSLVRGITEAFFGQGTRLTVV.

The gene calls are TRBV3-1 (or the pseudogene TRBV3-2) and TRBJ2-1; D is undetermined. The CDR3 contains 13 residues. The germline gives CDR1 LGHDT, CDR2 YNNKEL (reference sequence). The germline V and J ends were trimmed by 0 bases and 10 bases, with 10 bases remaining between them. This CDR3 reads CASSQEAPGEQFF. In nucleotides, the CDR3 is TGTGCCAGCAGCCAAGAGGCCCCCGGGGAGCAGTTCTTC.

The V gene is TRBV6-2 or TRBV6-3, the J gene TRBJ2-7; D ambiguous. The CDR3 contains 14 residues. Trimming cost V 3 bases and J 4 bases, with 13 bases left between them. Germline V gene lookup returns CDR1 MNHEY and CDR2 SVGEGT. This chain's CDR3 is CASSYVAATYEQYF. The CDR3 nucleotides are TGTGCCAGCAGTTATGTGGCGGCCACATACGAGCAGTACTTC.

This clone was counted a single time. The gene calls are TRBV27 and TRBJ2-7; 7 bases align to TRBD2. Germline V gene data show CDR1 as MNHEY and CDR2 as SMNVEV (reference sequence). CDR3 length equals 14 residues. The V gene end was trimmed by 4 bases and the J gene end by 0 bases; junction bases not matched to a gene: 3. The CDR3 DNA sequence: TGTGCCAGCAGTTACACTAGCGACTCCTACGAGCAGTACTTC. It codes for CASSYTSDSYEQYF.

CDR3 region: CASSLDLREAFGEQFF. CDR3 nucleotide sequence: TGTGCCAGCAGCTTAGACTTGCGGGAGGCCTTTGGTGAGCAGTTCTTC. The J gene is TRBJ2-1, the V gene TRBV7-6, with 8 bases identical to TRBD2. Germline V gene sequence: CDR1 SGHVS, CDR2 FNYEAQ. V was clipped by 1 base and J by 9 bases; unmatched bases: 11. The CDR3 sequence is 16 residues long. The full variable domain, in which reference TRBV7-6 and TRBJ2-1 provide the parts outside the CDR3, is GAGVSQSPRYKVTKRGQDVALRCDPISGHVSLYWYRQALGQGPEFLTYFNYEAQQDKSGLPNDRFSAERPEGSISTLTIQRTEQRDSAMYRCASSLDLREAFGEQFFGPGTRLTVL.

The gene calls are TRBV15 and TRBJ1-2; 7 positions match TRBD1. Germline-derived CDR1 and CDR2 are LNHNV and YYDKDF (reference sequence). The junction had 10 bases not matched to a gene; V was cut back by 0 bases and J by 0 bases. The CDR3 consists of 18 residues. CDR3 nucleotides: TGTGCCACCAGCAGAGATCCCCCACAGGGGCCCGCTAACTATGGCTACACCTTC. It yields the protein CATSRDPPQGPANYGYTF.

The chain combines TRBV30 with TRBJ2-7, with 8 bases aligning to TRBD1. Germline V lookup: CDR1 GTSNPN, CDR2 SVGIG (reference sequence). This CDR3 has 16 residues. Unmatched junction bases numbered 19, after V lost 0 bases and J lost 12 bases. The DNA for the CDR3 is TGTGCCTGGAGTGTACTGGGAATGGGACAGGAGACCCAAGGGTACTTC. Protein product: CAWSVLGMGQETQGYF.

The chain's CDR3 is CASSQNTDTQYF. The CDR3 region has the DNA TGTGCCAGCAGCCAAAACACAGATACGCAGTATTTT. This chain links TRBV9 with TRBJ2-3; D gene uncertain. The V gene lost 4 bases and the J gene lost 2 bases, with 5 bases spanning the gap. Germline-derived CDR1 and CDR2 are SGDLS and YYNGEE. The CDR3 is made up of 12 amino acids.

V and J are TRBV30 and TRBJ1-2, with D hard to call. The V end lost 8 bases, the J end lost 5 bases, and 9 bases lay between the germline ends. Germline V gene data show CDR1 as GTSNPN and CDR2 as SVGIG (reference sequence). This CDR3 contains 10 residues. The CDR3 spells CAGDLYGYTF. DNA of the CDR3: TGTGCCGGTGACTTATATGGCTACACCTTC.

V and J are TRBV18 and TRBJ1-1, with D perhaps TRBD1 (5 bases). The germline V gene encodes CDR1 KGHSH and CDR2 LQKENI. The V gene lost 3 bases and the J gene lost 8 bases, with 13 bases spanning the gap. CDR3 length: 13 residues. CDR3 coding DNA: TGTGCCAGCTCACCTGGGGACGGGAGAGAAGCTTTCTTT. It is translated as CASSPGDGREAFF.

This clone occurred once. The chain recombines TRBV18 with TRBJ1-4; weak D call: TRBD1 (5 bases). The CDR3 has 18 residues. The V end was cut by 3 bases, the J end by 3 bases, with 20 bases between. Looked up from germline, CDR1 is KGHSH and CDR2 is LQKENI. As DNA, the CDR3 is TGTGCCAGCTCACCTTATCCGACTTCGACAGATTCTAATGAAAAACTGTTTTTT. It codes for CASSPYPTSTDSNEKLFF.

The chain joins TRBV5-1 to TRBJ1-1, with TRBD1 as a possible D gene (6 bases). The CDR3 has 14 residues. Germline loops: CDR1 SGHRS, CDR2 YFSETQ. The ends were cut back, 5 bases at V and 1 base at J, with 12 bases in the middle. In DNA form, the CDR3 reads TGCGCCAGCAGTCCCTGGGGGCGGAACACTGAAGCTTTCTTT. Translation: CASSPWGRNTEAFF.